This entry describes one T cell receptor beta chain. The antigen remains unidentified. Germline V gene lookup returns CDR1 LNHDA and CDR2 SQIVND (reference sequence). The V segment lost 7 bases and the J segment 0 bases; nucleotides outside the gene matches: 11. The CDR3 runs 16 residues. The study sequenced cultured CD4+ T cell DNA using the Oncomine TCR Beta short-read assay. MiXCR was run by TCRdb on the PCR reads, yielding one entry per CDR3 protein. Of about 25,000 distinct CDR3 sequences in the sample, 49% were seen once. Specified treatment: roughly 10-day PBMC culture with coronavirus spike peptide pools or control peptides (ViraFEST assay). The data were taken from a study of vaccination and CD4 T cells after COVID-19.

V gene TRBV19 combines with J gene TRBJ1-1; 7 bases match TRBD1. The sequenced sample was CD4+ T cells from blood, cultured in vitro. This receptor was obtained from a human donor who had recovered from COVID-19. The CDR3 region has the DNA TGTGCCAGTAATATCGGGGCAGGGGGGATGAACACTGAAGCTTTCTTT. It codes for CASNIGAGGMNTEAFF.